A selection of T cell receptor beta chains follows, all from one sample in a study of Ad26.COV2.S vaccination and SARS-CoV-2 variants. TCRdb's table, derived via immunoSEQ multiplex PCR, lists solely in-frame clones and lacks some. The top ten clones hold 3.6% of a sample with about 420,000 clones, around 89% of them seen once. The sample here was peripheral blood, taken in a trial of Ad26.COV2.S vaccine versus placebo. Source of these receptors: a person aged 18-65 years who received the Ad26.COV2.S COVID-19 vaccine or a placebo. The CDR3 runs from the conserved cysteine through the conserved F or W. The order of the fields is J gene, D gene, clone size, V gene, CDR3 protein, CDR3 DNA. The D gene is left open where the match is weak. For some rows the clone size is stated as once, few or many, or as a class when expanded; others skip it.

j_gene: TRBJ1-1; d_gene: .; abundance: .; v_gene: TRBV6-6; CDR3aa: CASRNNRESTEAFF; CDR3nt: TGTGCCAGCAGGAACAACAGGGAAAGTACTGAAGCTTTCTTT
j_gene: TRBJ2-1; d_gene: TRBD2; abundance: once; v_gene: TRBV5-8; CDR3aa: CASSLLAGGQNEQFF; CDR3nt: TGTGCCAGCAGCTTGCTAGCGGGGGGGCAAAATGAGCAGTTCTTC
j_gene: TRBJ2-3; d_gene: .; abundance: few; v_gene: TRBV2; CDR3aa: CASRPRDSTDTQYF; CDR3nt: TGTGCCAGCAGACCGAGGGACAGCACAGATACGCAGTATTTT
j_gene: TRBJ2-7; d_gene: .; abundance: .; v_gene: TRBV28; CDR3aa: CASSNPRVAYF; CDR3nt: TGTGCCAGCAGCAATCCCAGGGTTGCGTACTTC
j_gene: TRBJ2-7; d_gene: TRBD2; abundance: .; v_gene: TRBV4-1; CDR3aa: CASSQEPGGNEQYF; CDR3nt: TGCGCCAGCAGCCAAGAGCCGGGGGGGAACGAGCAGTACTTC
j_gene: TRBJ1-2; d_gene: .; abundance: .; v_gene: TRBV7-3; CDR3aa: CASGGNRGYGYTF; CDR3nt: TGTGCCAGTGGGGGCAACCGGGGCTATGGCTACACCTTC
j_gene: TRBJ1-1; d_gene: TRBD1; abundance: .; v_gene: TRBV29-1; CDR3aa: CSVERQGYEAFF; CDR3nt: TGCAGCGTAGAAAGACAGGGCTATGAAGCTTTCTTT
j_gene: TRBJ2-3; d_gene: .; abundance: .; v_gene: TRBV27; CDR3aa: CASSQLTTQGGPDTQYF; CDR3nt: TGTGCCAGCAGTCAACTAACTACCCAGGGGGGCCCAGATACGCAGTATTTT
j_gene: TRBJ2-1; d_gene: .; abundance: .; v_gene: TRBV7-8; CDR3aa: CASSLVGLAIYNEQFF; CDR3nt: TGTGCCAGCAGCTTAGTAGGACTCGCGATTTACAATGAGCAGTTCTTC
j_gene: TRBJ1-4; d_gene: .; abundance: .; v_gene: TRBV2; CDR3aa: CASSVERGYNEKLFF; CDR3nt: TGTGCCAGCAGTGTGGAAAGGGGTTATAATGAAAAACTGTTTTTT
j_gene: TRBJ2-2; d_gene: .; abundance: .; v_gene: TRBV3-1/TRBV3-2; CDR3aa: CASSRDASGTGELFF; CDR3nt: TGTGCCAGCAGCCGGGACGCCTCGGGCACCGGGGAGCTGTTTTTT
j_gene: TRBJ2-3; d_gene: TRBD2; abundance: .; v_gene: TRBV5-4; CDR3aa: CASSSGLASDTQYF; CDR3nt: TGTGCCAGCAGCTCGGGACTAGCTTCAGATACGCAGTATTTT
j_gene: TRBJ2-7; d_gene: .; abundance: .; v_gene: TRBV7-9; CDR3aa: CASSLDGGGRSYEQYF; CDR3nt: TGTGCCAGCAGCTTAGACGGTGGGGGGCGCTCCTACGAGCAGTACTTC
j_gene: TRBJ1-1; d_gene: .; abundance: .; v_gene: TRBV3-1/TRBV3-2; CDR3aa: CASSQAPRGEAFF; CDR3nt: TGTGCCAGCAGCCAAGCGCCCAGGGGTGAAGCTTTCTTT
j_gene: TRBJ1-5; d_gene: .; abundance: .; v_gene: TRBV28; CDR3aa: CASTAGVSNQPQHF; CDR3nt: TGTGCCAGCACCGCCGGGGTGAGCAATCAGCCCCAGCATTTT
j_gene: TRBJ1-1; d_gene: .; abundance: few; v_gene: TRBV9; CDR3aa: CASSVLTNTEAFF; CDR3nt: TGTGCCAGCAGCGTACTGACAAACACTGAAGCTTTCTTT